This TCR beta chain comes out of a study of blood T cell repertoires in COVID-19 (dated by TCRdb to 2020 to 2021). Background on the whole study: Samples covering the acute and convalescent phases of COVID-19 were provided by collaborators in the United States, Italy and Spain. The prospective study material was composed of cDNA or gDNA derived from T cells, B-cell-depleted T cells, or PBMCs. Subjects who had been exposed to COVID-19, were actively infected with it, or had recovered from it provided the deeply sampled blood TCRbeta repertoires that made up the dataset. A freely available public database, intended as a resource for researchers studying the immune response to SARS-CoV-2, is where the repertoires were released. Samples came from the ongoing ImmuneRACE study (first 160 participants) plus 1,254 subjects from 6 global collaborators. Nearly every sample came with metadata listing a de-identified subject ID, COVID-19 status, age in years and sex. Where HLA class I and class II types were available, the types were taken from metadata supplied by the sample provider, not from assay-based typing. On the study overall, not on this receptor specifically: The amount of clinical and demographic metadata varied by source and participant and was provided uncurated.

This clone appeared a single time. There is no known antigen for this receptor. No clone much larger than this one lies a single base away; base qualities are absent. TCRbeta CDR3 regions were amplified from genomic DNA using the immunoSEQ Assay, a bias-controlled multiplex PCR. Under the source paper's analysis protocol: The number of nucleated cells in each sample was estimated by amplification of reference gene primers within the assay. To quantify the absolute abundance of each unique TCRbeta CDR3 rearrangement, sequence reads were collapsed and filtered. For each sample, productive Simpson clonality was calculated as the square root of Simpson's diversity index over productive rearrangements. This is the immuneACCESS table as TCRdb keeps it, with only in-frame sequences that have V and J called. A part of the clones is gone; compared with another copy, unresolved V genes explain less than half, and the rest is unexplained. That table furnishes V, J and clone size, whereas the DNA furnished D and trimming. The sample table contains tens of thousands of clones; only one count was recorded for roughly nine tenths of them. Almost 4% of the sample goes to the ten largest clones.

Each collaborating institution followed its own protocols to collect whole blood in K2EDTA tubes. For TCRbeta analysis, collaborator samples were shipped as frozen whole blood, as isolated PBMCs, or as DNA extracted from either sample type. The CDR3 sequence holds 13 residues, the cysteine and phenylalanine included. The only DNA kept is the CDR3, 39 bases in frame from the first base. The germline V and J ends show losses of 4 bases and 4 bases respectively, and no gene match explains 2 bases of the junction. From the germline V gene (reference sequence), CDR1 is SGHNT and CDR2 is YYREEE. The origin of this receptor is a man between 70 and 80 years old with active COVID-19. The rearranged segments are TRBV5-4 and TRBJ2-1; TRBD1 lines up with 7 middle nucleotides. The sequencing input was peripheral blood. CDR3 sequence: CASSPDRYNEQFF. The DNA sequence follows: TGTGCCAGCAGCCCGGACAGGTACAATGAGCAGTTCTTC.